A selection of T cell receptor beta chains follows, all from one sample in a study of CXCR3-negative and CXCR3-positive naive CD8 T cells. TCRdb reworked the 5' RACE reads into one entry per CDR3 protein, no DNA. This sample contains about 140,000 distinct CDR3 sequences. Material for sequencing was naive CXCR3+ CD8+ T cells from blood. The origin of the receptors is a human donor in good health. Some clones in this sample may be carry-over from other donors' samples. CDR3s include the opening cysteine and the closing phenylalanine or tryptophan.

v_gene	len	j_gene	CDR3aa
TRBV4-1	14	TRBJ2-7	CASSPGPISYEQYF
TRBV28	16	TRBJ2-2	CASIYRDSANTGELFF
TRBV21-1	15	TRBJ1-6	CASSKVARGASPLQF
TRBV9	15	TRBJ2-1	CASSARADPYNEQFF
TRBV6-2/TRBV6-3	15	TRBJ1-5	CASSHDRGPGQPQHF
TRBV2	15	TRBJ2-7	CASSDGQGFSYEQYF
TRBV4-1	15	TRBJ1-2	CASSPGRGLAYGYTF
TRBV9	15	TRBJ2-5	CASSFTSSPQETQYF
TRBV29-1	12	TRBJ2-1	CSEQRTYNEQFF
TRBV9	14	TRBJ1-2	CASSVQTGAYGYTF
TRBV5-1	15	TRBJ1-1	CASSPWGQMNTEAFF
TRBV28	16	TRBJ1-3	CASSFMASTVGNTIYF
TRBV7-9	16	TRBJ2-7	CASSTSRTSGTYEQYF
TRBV13	15	TRBJ2-7	CASSRVGLSSYEQYF
TRBV6-5	14	TRBJ2-2	CASSHDSNTGELFF
TRBV29-1	16	TRBJ1-1	CSVEAILLSGSTEAFF
TRBV11-2	17	TRBJ2-6	CASSWWTGGFGANVLTF
TRBV15	14	TRBJ2-1	CATSTQRESDEQFF
TRBV28	14	TRBJ2-2	CASSLYTTTGELFF
TRBV20-1	14	TRBJ2-5	CSASDQPWEETQYF
TRBV30	11	TRBJ2-1	CAWSVGNEQFF
TRBV7-7	16	TRBJ2-2	CASSTRDRGIPGELFF
TRBV19	18	TRBJ2-1	CASSAEPDRATSYNEQFF
TRBV7-3	15	TRBJ2-3	CASSKWTGITDTQYF
TRBV3-1	15	TRBJ1-1	CASSQVAGLNTEAFF
TRBV29-1	14	TRBJ2-5	CSVQALAEKETQYF
TRBV7-9	16	TRBJ1-1	CASSSGDRGLGTEAFF
TRBV29-1	12	TRBJ2-5	CSVEQAQETQYF
TRBV7-6	15	TRBJ2-1	CASSLVGVTYNEQFF
TRBV4-1	15	TRBJ2-1	CASSHSPSSYNEQFF
TRBV12-3/TRBV12-4	14	TRBJ1-4	CASGNRDPNEKLFF
TRBV15	14	TRBJ1-1	CATSGGIWSTEAFF
TRBV5-1	17	TRBJ2-1	CASSWGGQGSSYNEQFF
TRBV6-1	11	TRBJ2-7	CASSEACTQYF
TRBV29-1	15	TRBJ2-7	CSVVDTDSHGHEQYF
TRBV11-2	15	TRBJ2-2	CASSNRDSNTGELFF
TRBV6-5	12	TRBJ2-7	CASSLDNYEQYF
TRBV9	15	TRBJ2-3	CASSVGTIDLDTQYF
TRBV13	14	TRBJ1-1	CASSWGRGSTEAFF
TRBV15	14	TRBJ2-7	CATSSETGPEEQYF
TRBV6-6	12	TRBJ2-3	CASSYSGDTQYF
TRBV5-6	13	TRBJ2-2	CASRQGYGGELFF
TRBV29-1	14	TRBJ2-7	CSVDGLAGVYEQYF